This T cell receptor beta chain appears in the sequencing data of a study of molecular identifiers for immune sequencing clone quantification. Whole-study results and caveats: Identical TCR molecules that share a barcode could lead to an underestimation of highly expanded clone sizes.

CDR1 and CDR2 (germline): LNHNV, YYDKDF (reference sequence). The CDR3 is 15 amino acids. V was pared by 1 base and J by 4 bases, with 13 bases between. Making the bulk TCR libraries relied on previously described methods and listed TCR primers. One entry per CDR3 protein, called by TCRdb with MiXCR from the PCR reads. The repertoire includes some 590,000 distinct CDR3 sequences, about 25% of them detected once, and 0.78% sits in the top ten. Preparation of naive CD8 libraries involved roughly 18,000 to 1,100,000 sorted cells and 10%, 30% or 50% RNA. Isolation of naive CD8 T cells was achieved by sorting on a CD8+CD4-CCR7+CD45RA+ phenotype. On this clonotype: Its antigen is not known.

This chain joins TRBV15 and TRBJ2-5, with D perhaps TRBD1 or TRBD2 (5 bases each). The clonotype was recovered from a human donor in good health. Some libraries in this study had Jurkat cell RNA spiked in. The sample consisted of naive CD8+ T cells from blood, with Jurkat cell RNA spiked in. Subset in this sample: FACS-sorted CD8+CD4-CCR7+CD45RA+ naive T cells. CDR3 DNA: TGTGCCACCAGCAGAGGGGCAGGGAGTGGAGAGACCCAGTACTTC. This sequence encodes CATSRGAGSGETQYF. Looking up the rest from reference TRBV15 and TRBJ2-5 gives the full variable domain: DAMVIQNPRYQVTQFGKPVTLSCSQTLNHNVMYWYQQKSSQAPKLLFHYYDKDFNNEADTPDNFQSRRPNTSFCFLDIRSPGLGDTAMYLCATSRGAGSGETQYFGPGTRLLVL.